These T cell receptor beta chains were read from a single sample in a study of CD8+ T cells in alopecia areata. TCRdb's copy holds only in-frame clones and misses some; the assay was immunoSEQ multiplex PCR. The sample has fewer than 250,000 clones, over 60% seen once. The sample was CD4+ T cells sorted from blood, taken at week 4, from a patient treated with tofacitinib. The receptors here all came from a human donor with alopecia areata. The CDR3 runs from the conserved cysteine through the conserved F or W.

TRBV4-3 CASSQALKGETQYF
TRBV7-9 CASSLAGQPNTEAFF
TRBV7-7 CASSLGVFKTQYF
TRBV7-2 CASSLSGGSLGYTF
TRBV5-1 CASSLDGQGSSNEKLFF
TRBV6-1 CASSDSGGRTYEQYF
TRBV7-2 CASSLGGLAGETQYF
TRBV29-1 CSVGWGVLETQYF
TRBV20-1 CSAALEYTQYF
TRBV7-2 CASRDGGSDTQYF
TRBV29-1 CSVLEGANTEAFF
TRBV30 CAWSVLSRTDTQYF
TRBV18 CASSPNQARETQYF
TRBV7-2 CASSPRQAYEQYF
TRBV7-2 CASSRDGFPLIDTQYF
TRBV9 CASSVGMATGELFF
TRBV30 CAWSGTGGREQYF
TRBV11-3 CASSSSGYGYTF
TRBV27 CASGWSLETQYF
TRBV6-6 CASSSRDSPNYGYTF
TRBV11-3 CASSLGVSGTDTQYF
TRBV6-5 CASSSTVANYGYTF
TRBV5-1 CASSLDQGAIIETQYF
TRBV27 CASSLREDRLETQYF
TRBV9 CASSVGSSGNGDTQYF
TRBV29-1 CSVEFGTGAWVNTEAFF
TRBV5-1 CASSPGRLGRETQYF
TRBV29-1 CSVRVQLRAYEQYF
TRBV5-4 CASSPGGAGGPYNEQFF
TRBV7-2 CASRNRSSSYEQYF
TRBV5-1 CASSLDGTPPYEQYF
TRBV10-3 CATTQGREENSPLHF
TRBV27 CASSLSRGSEAFF
TRBV9 CASSTVPMGEQYF
TRBV4-3 CASSQDLGGQETQYF
TRBV7-2 CASKRTGSSYEQYF
TRBV6-5 CASSYASRERGTEAFF
TRBV7-2 CASSSTPSLDTQYF
TRBV6-9 CAPPGSLSYEQYF
TRBV7-9 CASSSTDYGYTF
TRBV30 CAWRTVGTDTQYF
TRBV7-9 CASSPRTGRSEAEAFF
TRBV30 CAWSPGSPLHF
TRBV27 CASRKIGYGYTF
TRBV4-2 CASSPGTINSPLHF
TRBV10-3 CAISEPRETQYF
TRBV30 CAWRRRDRFSYEQYF
TRBV30 CAWSVVSRRYF
TRBV6-1 CASAPGRGYEQYF
TRBV7-3 CASRKEGTSGSNTQYF
TRBV30 CAWRPPGGKVYGYTF
TRBV30 CAWTQGGHRDYGYTF
TRBV29-1 CSARQGGTGELFF
TRBV9 CASSGQDYYGYTF
TRBV5-1 CASSLDTVTEAFF
TRBV5-1 CASSLAGQDGYGYTF
TRBV29-1 CSVQGVYTGELFF
TRBV9 CASSVGQGGNQPQHF